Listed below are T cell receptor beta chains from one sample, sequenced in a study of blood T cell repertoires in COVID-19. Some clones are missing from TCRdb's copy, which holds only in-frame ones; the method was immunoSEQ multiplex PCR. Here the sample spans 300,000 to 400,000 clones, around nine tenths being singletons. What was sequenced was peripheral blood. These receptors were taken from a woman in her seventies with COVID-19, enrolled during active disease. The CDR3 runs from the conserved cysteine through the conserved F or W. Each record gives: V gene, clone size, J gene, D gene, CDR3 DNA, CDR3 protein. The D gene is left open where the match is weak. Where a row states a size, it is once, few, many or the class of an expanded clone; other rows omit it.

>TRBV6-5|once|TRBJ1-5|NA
TGTGCCAGCAGTTACACCCAGGGGAATCAGCCCCAGCATTTT
CASSYTQGNQPQHF
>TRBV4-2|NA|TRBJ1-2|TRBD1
TGTGCCAGCAGCCAGGGACAGGTGGGCCCGGGTGGCTACACCTTC
CASSQGQVGPGGYTF
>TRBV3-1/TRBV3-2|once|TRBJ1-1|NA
TGTGCCAGCAGCCCGTGGGCAGGGGATAAAGCTTTCTTT
CASSPWAGDKAFF
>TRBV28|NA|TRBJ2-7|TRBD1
TGTGCCAGCACCCTTTCGGGACAGGGCCACGAGCAGTACTTC
CASTLSGQGHEQYF
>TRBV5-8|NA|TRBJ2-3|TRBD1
TGTGCCAGCAGTTTTGGACAGGGTGAAAAAGGAGATACGCAGTATTTT
CASSFGQGEKGDTQYF
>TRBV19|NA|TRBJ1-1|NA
TGTGCCAGTAAGCGCGGGGGTGCAGGCACTGAAGCTTTCTTT
CASKRGGAGTEAFF
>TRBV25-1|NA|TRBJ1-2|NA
TGTGCCTCCCAACGGGCTAACTATGGCTACACCTTC
CASQRANYGYTF
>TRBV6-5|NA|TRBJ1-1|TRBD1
TGTGCCAGCAGCCCCTCAAGGGGGCGGGAAACTGAAGCTTTCTTT
CASSPSRGRETEAFF
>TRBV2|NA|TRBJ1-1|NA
TGTGCCAGCAGTGCCAGAATCACCTTAAACACTGAAGCTTTCTTT
CASSARITLNTEAFF
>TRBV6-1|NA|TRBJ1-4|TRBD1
TGTGCCAGCAGTGGGGGACAGGGGTCTATCTTCAATGAAAAACTGTTTTTT
CASSGGQGSIFNEKLFF
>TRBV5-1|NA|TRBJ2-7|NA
TGCGCCAGCAGCTTGGGAACAGGGAGCTCCTACGAGCAGTACTTC
CASSLGTGSSYEQYF
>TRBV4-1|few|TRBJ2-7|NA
TGCGCCAGCAGCCAAGACCGGGGCTACGAGCAGTACTTC
CASSQDRGYEQYF
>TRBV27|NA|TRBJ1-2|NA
TGTGCCAGCAGCTCTAGCTGGGGAGACTATGGCTACACCTTC
CASSSSWGDYGYTF
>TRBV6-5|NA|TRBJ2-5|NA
TGTGCCAGCAGTTATAAAGAGACCCAGTACTTC
CASSYKETQYF
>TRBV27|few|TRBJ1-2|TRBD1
TGTGCCAGCAGTTTTGCGGGTTATAAGGGGACAGGGGAAGCTCGAGATGGCTACACCTTC
CASSFAGYKGTGEARDGYTF
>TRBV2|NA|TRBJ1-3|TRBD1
TGTGCCAGCAGTGGACAGGGGGCCCTTGGAAACACCATATATTTT
CASSGQGALGNTIYF
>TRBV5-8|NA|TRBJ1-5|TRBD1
TGTGCCAGCAGCTTCGGGTCAGGGGGCCTTCAGCCCCAGCATTTT
CASSFGSGGLQPQHF
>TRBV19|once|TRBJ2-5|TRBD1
TGTGCCAGTAGTAAGACCGGGACAGGGTCAGAGACCCAGTACTTC
CASSKTGTGSETQYF
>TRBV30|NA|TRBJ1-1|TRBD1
TGTGCCTGCAGTTTGGGGACAGGGCCGTACACTGAAGCTTTCTTT
CACSLGTGPYTEAFF
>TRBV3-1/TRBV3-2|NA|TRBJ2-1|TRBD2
TGTGCCAGCAGCCAAAACCCTAGCGGGGCTGGGAATGAGCAGTTCTTC
CASSQNPSGAGNEQFF
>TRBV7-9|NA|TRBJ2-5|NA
TGTGCCAGCAGCTTAGGGACAGAGTACCAAGAGACCCAGTACTTC
CASSLGTEYQETQYF
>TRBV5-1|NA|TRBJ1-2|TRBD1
TGCGCCAGCAGCCTTACCACAGGGGTATATGGCTACACCTTC
CASSLTTGVYGYTF
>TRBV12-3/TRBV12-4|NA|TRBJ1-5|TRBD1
TGTGCCAGCAGTCAAGGGGGCGCGCAGCCCCAGCATTTT
CASSQGGAQPQHF
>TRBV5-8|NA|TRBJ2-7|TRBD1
TGTGCCAGCAGCTTGGATTGGACAGGGGTTAGCGAGCAGTACTTC
CASSLDWTGVSEQYF
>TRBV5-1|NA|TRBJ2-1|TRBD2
TGCGCCAGCAGCCTCCTCGGTAGCGGGGGGATCTCCTACAATGAGCAGTTCTTC
CASSLLGSGGISYNEQFF
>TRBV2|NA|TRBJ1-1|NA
TGTGCCAGCAGTGAAACAGGCATGGTGAACACTGAAGCTTTCTTT
CASSETGMVNTEAFF